One and the same sample provided the 31 T cell receptor beta chains below, sequenced in a study of CD8 T cells in ankylosing spondylitis. TCRdb ran MiXCR on the 5' RACE reads and lists one entry per CDR3 protein. The sample yields fewer than 250,000 distinct CDR3 sequences, roughly 10% seen once. The specimen sequenced was blood, either unsorted or a sorted T cell fraction (not recorded which). The receptors were gathered from a male donor with ankylosing spondylitis or in good health (not recorded which).

This clonotype was observed many times. The chain has TRBV29-1 and TRBJ2-7; 10 nucleotides agree with TRBD2. The germline CDR1 and CDR2 sequences are SQVTM and ANQGSEA. The ends lost 1 base at V and 6 bases at J; junction bases unmatched: 15. The CDR3 runs 17 residues. The CDR3 DNA follows: TGCAGCGTTGAAGTCACTAGCGGGGCCCAGGGGGGGAGCGAGCAGTACTTC. Protein: CSVEVTSGAQGGSEQYF.

This clonotype showed up many times. The V and J genes are TRBV29-1 and TRBJ2-7; D might be TRBD1 (5 bases). The CDR3 runs to 11 residues. Trimming removed 6 bases from V and 6 bases from J, with 12 bases in between. From germline, CDR1 is SQVTM and CDR2 ANQGSEA. Here the CDR3 reads CSVAQGSEQYF. The CDR3 DNA reads TGCAGCGTCGCTCAGGGTTCCGAGCAGTACTTC.

This clonotype was seen many times. The chain links TRBV20-1 to TRBJ2-1; D is perhaps TRBD1 (6 bases). The CDR3 loop spans 14 amino acids. Trimming took off 5 bases at V and 7 bases at J, with 18 bases between the two ends. Germline values: CDR1 DFQATT, CDR2 SNEGSKA (reference sequence). CDR3 region: CSASKDWTANEQFF. The CDR3 nucleotides are TGCAGTGCTTCCAAGGACTGGACAGCGAATGAGCAGTTCTTC.

V and J are TRBV18 and TRBJ2-3, with 8 bases lining up with TRBD2. J gave up 3 bases and V 1 base, and 12 bases lay outside the gene matches. The CDR3 has 18 amino acids. CDR1 KGHSH and CDR2 LQKENI come from the germline V gene. This CDR3 reads CASSPRQLGPGGTDTQYF. The CDR3 DNA sequence: TGTGCCAGCTCACCACGACAGCTCGGGCCGGGAGGGACAGATACGCAGTATTTT.

This clonotype turned up a few times. The chain carries TRBV15 and TRBJ1-1; D remains unclear. The CDR3 spans 12 residues. The V and J ends lost 5 bases and 0 bases respectively, with 4 bases between them. Germline V lookup: CDR1 LNHNV, CDR2 YYDKDF (reference sequence). The CDR3 nucleotides are TGTGCCACCAGCGTTATGAACACTGAAGCTTTCTTT. The encoded protein is CATSVMNTEAFF. Complete variable domain (other parts from reference TRBV15 and TRBJ1-1): DAMVIQNPRYQVTQFGKPVTLSCSQTLNHNVMYWYQQKSSQAPKLLFHYYDKDFNNEADTPDNFQSRRPNTSFCFLDIRSPGLGDTAMYLCATSVMNTEAFFGQGTRLTVV.

This clonotype appeared many times. The genes are TRBV7-8 and TRBJ1-5; weak D call: TRBD1 (5 bases). The CDR3 has 14 amino acids. Germline V CDR1 and CDR2: SGHVS, FQNEAQ. V was clipped by 4 bases and J by 3 bases, with 10 bases between them. CDR3 amino acids: CASSSDKLNQPQHF. CDR3 sequence (DNA): TGTGCCAGCAGCTCGGACAAGCTCAATCAGCCCCAGCATTTT.

This rearrangement joins TRBV5-1 to TRBJ1-1; 7 bases are shared with TRBD1. The CDR3 extends over 14 amino acids. CDR1 and CDR2 from the germline V gene are SGHRS and YFSETQ. Unmatched junction bases numbered 8, after V lost 4 bases and J lost 5 bases. The DNA of the CDR3 is TGCGCCAGCAGCACGCTACAGGGGCGGACTGAAGCTTTCTTT. Amino acids: CASSTLQGRTEAFF.

The gene calls are TRBV7-6 and TRBJ2-5; D is uncertain. Germline assignment: CDR1 SGHVS and CDR2 FNYEAQ. V gave up 3 bases and J gave up 2 bases, with 16 bases separating them. The length of the CDR3 is 16 residues. CDR3 sequence (DNA): TGTGCCAGCAGCTTGTCGGCCGGGCCTTGGCAAGAGACCCAGTACTTC. It specifies CASSLSAGPWQETQYF.

This clonotype was counted many times. This rearrangement joins TRBV28 to TRBJ2-3; a weak D match, TRBD2 (6 bases). The V end lost 2 bases, the J end lost 5 bases, and 20 bases lay between the germline ends. The CDR3 runs to 17 residues. CDR1 and CDR2 (germline): MDHEN, SYDVKM. The CDR3 DNA follows: TGTGCCAGCAGTTTAGGGCCGCGGATGGGGGGTTTAGATACGCAGTATTTT. It codes for CASSLGPRMGGLDTQYF.

This clonotype was detected ten times or more. The rearrangement joins TRBV5-1 to TRBJ1-1, with unresolved D. This CDR3 is 14 amino acids long. Between the trimmed V and J ends, which lost 4 bases and 2 bases, there was a span of 12 bases. Germline values: CDR1 SGHRS, CDR2 YFSETQ. The CDR3 DNA reads as TGCGCCAGCAGCCCCGGTGCCGCCAACACTGAAGCTTTCTTT. Translation gives CASSPGAANTEAFF.

This clonotype was seen many times. The chain has TRBV7-6 and TRBJ2-5; D gene unclear. CDR1 SGHVS and CDR2 FNYEAQ come from the germline V gene. Trimming shortened V by 5 bases and J by 2 bases, and 9 bases separated the two germline ends. CDR3 length equals 13 residues. This chain's CDR3 is CASSPWGQETQYF. The CDR3 nucleotides are TGTGCCAGCAGCCCGTGGGGACAAGAGACCCAGTACTTC.

There are many counts of this clonotype. The CDR3 reads CASSPRYTGGTEAFF. CDR3 sequence (DNA): TGTGCCAGCAGCCCAAGATACACCGGGGGCACTGAAGCTTTCTTT. The chain uses TRBV7-9 and TRBJ1-1, with D perhaps matching TRBD1 (5 bases). V lost 5 bases, J lost 4 bases, and 17 bases lay in between. The CDR3 has 15 amino acids. Per germline, CDR1 SEHNR and CDR2 FQNEAQ (reference sequence).

In this sample, this clonotype turned up many times. The rearrangement joins TRBV12-3 or TRBV12-4 to TRBJ1-5, with D uncertain. This CDR3 is built from 14 residues. V was pared by 7 bases and J by 0 bases, with 10 bases between. The CDR3 nucleotides read TGTGCCAGCACCTTTACAGATAGCAATCAGCCCCAGCATTTT. Residues: CASTFTDSNQPQHF.

At least ten counts were recorded for this clonotype. The V gene is TRBV4-2, the J gene TRBJ2-5; a possible D gene is TRBD1 (6 bases). This CDR3 comprises 15 residues. Germline V lookup: CDR1 LGHNA, CDR2 YNFKEQ. Trimming shortened V by 1 base and J by 3 bases, and 12 bases separated the two germline ends. This CDR3 reads CASSQVPSGEETQYF. The CDR3 region has the DNA TGTGCCAGCAGCCAAGTTCCTTCAGGGGAAGAGACCCAGTACTTC.

The sample holds a few counts of this clonotype. The chain employs TRBV27 and TRBJ1-6; weak D call: TRBD1 (6 bases). V lost 6 bases and J lost 7, with 19 bases in between. The CDR3 is 16 residues long. The germline CDR1 and CDR2 sequences are MNHEY and SMNVEV (reference sequence). This chain's CDR3 is CASSIEGPGQNSPLHF. For the CDR3, the DNA is TGTGCCAGCAGCATAGAAGGACCGGGACAAAATTCACCCCTCCACTTT.

This clonotype appeared many times. The chain has TRBV5-6 and TRBJ2-3; D may be TRBD1 or TRBD2 (5 bases each). The CDR3 contains 16 residues. The ends were cut back, 1 base at V and 0 bases at J, with 12 bases in the middle. Germline CDR1 and CDR2: SGHDT and YYEEEE. The CDR3 region is CASSLYGASSTDTQYF. Written as DNA, the CDR3 is TGTGCCAGCAGCTTGTACGGGGCCTCTAGCACAGATACGCAGTATTTT.

In this sample, this clonotype turned up a few times. The chain is built from TRBV11-2 and TRBJ2-5; D possibly corresponds to TRBD1 (6 bases). The V end was cut by 0 bases, the J end by 1 base, with 12 bases between. The germline V gene has CDR1 SGHAT and CDR2 FQNNGV. The CDR3 runs to 16 residues. The CDR3 here is CASSLDPRGIQETQYF. The CDR3 DNA sequence: TGTGCCAGCAGCTTAGATCCTAGGGGGATCCAAGAGACCCAGTACTTC.

This clonotype was observed a handful of times. A much bigger clone sits one base away, suggesting this may be a read error. The chain is built from TRBV7-6 and TRBJ2-7; 7 bases are shared with TRBD1. Per germline, CDR1 SGHVS and CDR2 FNYEAQ. The CDR3 has 15 amino acids. CDR3 bases: TGTGCCAGCAGCTTAGTTGGGGACAGCTCCTACGAGCAGTCCTTC. It specifies CASSLVGDSSYEQSF.

This clonotype was counted many times. This chain connects TRBV20-1 to TRBJ1-1; a possible D gene is TRBD1 (5 bases). Trimming cost V 2 bases and J 4 bases, with 8 bases left between them. The CDR3 is 12 amino acids. Germline assignment: CDR1 DFQATT and CDR2 SNEGSKA (reference sequence). This chain's CDR3 is CSARQGPTEAFF. The CDR3 coding sequence is TGCAGTGCTAGACAGGGTCCCACTGAAGCTTTCTTT.

The genes are TRBV12-3 or TRBV12-4 and TRBJ2-5; 7 nucleotides line up with TRBD2. The CDR3 extends over 14 amino acids. V lost 5 bases to trimming and J lost 7 bases; unmatched junction nucleotides: 10. The CDR3 protein is CASSPPGLELTQYF. The DNA for the CDR3 is TGTGCCAGCAGTCCACCCGGACTAGAGCTGACCCAGTACTTC.

In this sample, this clonotype turned up many times. The gene calls are TRBV12-3 or TRBV12-4 and TRBJ2-1, with a weak D call TRBD1 (5 bases). The length of the CDR3 is 14 residues. V was clipped by 0 bases and J by 12 bases, with 15 bases between them. CDR3: CASSLATGHQAQFF. DNA for the CDR3: TGTGCCAGCAGTTTAGCCACTGGACACCAAGCGCAGTTCTTC.

Of note for this clonotype: One end of the junction varies from germline; a read error may be responsible. The chain is built from TRBV20-1 and TRBJ1-2; 7 bases line up with TRBD1. From germline, CDR1 is DFQATT and CDR2 SNEGSKA (reference sequence). There are 12 residues in the CDR3. For the CDR3, the DNA is TGCAGTGCTAGGGAAACAGGGGTTGGCTACCCCTTC. This gives the protein CSARETGVGYPF.

V gene TRBV27 combines with J gene TRBJ2-3; TRBD1 or TRBD2 may be the D gene (6 bases each). Germline V gene sequence: CDR1 MNHEY, CDR2 SMNVEV (reference sequence). The CDR3 has 15 residues. V lost 7 bases and J lost 3, with 17 bases in between. CDR3 in DNA: TGTGCCAGCACTTGGGGGGCCCAAGTTACAGATACGCAGTATTTT. Translated: CASTWGAQVTDTQYF.

This clonotype was seen ten or more times. The chain employs TRBV15 and TRBJ2-5; 10 nucleotides line up with TRBD2. Germline V gene sequence: CDR1 LNHNV, CDR2 YYDKDF (reference sequence). V shed 2 bases, J shed 2 bases, and the junction held 5 bases outside the gene matches. The CDR3 contains 16 residues. This chain's CDR3 is CATSRIQAGGQETQYF. CDR3 sequence (DNA): TGTGCCACCAGCAGAATTCAAGCGGGGGGGCAAGAGACCCAGTACTTC.

On this clonotype itself: A much more abundant neighbour one base away suggests this may be a read error. The chain uses TRBV27 and TRBJ2-7; D is perhaps TRBD1 (6 bases). The length of the CDR3 is 15 residues. V lost 8 bases to trimming and J lost 9 bases, with 26 bases between them. The V gene's germline CDR1 is MNHEY and CDR2 SMNVEV (reference sequence). DNA for the CDR3: TGTGCCAGCCGTACGTACAGGGACCCCTTTGATGGGCAGTACTTC. Translation gives CASRTYRDPFDGQYF.

This clonotype has a count of ten or more. An end of the junction differs from the germline gene, which may be a read error. This sequence joins TRBV7-9 and TRBJ1-1, with D possibly being TRBD1 (5 bases). Germline V lookup: CDR1 SEHNR, CDR2 FQNEAQ (reference sequence). This CDR3 has 15 amino acids. The chain's CDR3 is CASSLGEGLYTEVFF. The DNA for the CDR3 is TGTGCCAGCAGCTTAGGGGAGGGACTGTACACTGAAGTTTTCTTT.

This clonotype was seen at least ten times. The V gene is TRBV5-1, the J gene TRBJ2-1; 9 nucleotides agree with TRBD2. This CDR3 contains 12 residues. V trimming: 2 bases; J trimming: 10 bases; junction bases outside the gene matches: 1. Germline-derived CDR1 and CDR2 are SGHRS and YFSETQ. The CDR3 sequence: CASSFSGGEQFF. CDR3 sequence (DNA): TGCGCCAGCAGCTTTAGCGGGGGAGAGCAGTTCTTC. Full variable domain (missing parts from reference TRBV5-1 and TRBJ2-1): KAGVTQTPRYLIKTRGQQVTLSCSPISGHRSVSWYQQTPGQGLQFLFEYFSETQRNKGNFPGRFSGRQFSNSRSEMNVSTLELGDSALYLCASSFSGGEQFFGPGTRLTVL.

This clonotype was seen at least ten times. This chain links TRBV20-1 with TRBJ1-5; no clear D. Trimming removed 0 bases from V and 0 bases from J, with 12 bases in between. CDR1 and CDR2 from the germline V gene are DFQATT and SNEGSKA (reference sequence). This CDR3 is built from 16 residues. CDR3 nucleotide sequence: TGCAGTGCTAGAGATTATACGGGAGTTAGCAATCAGCCCCAGCATTTT. It codes for CSARDYTGVSNQPQHF.

This clonotype was recorded many times. Here the CDR3 DNA reads TGCAGTGCTAGAGGAGGACTAGCGACCGAGCAGTACTTC. Its protein is CSARGGLATEQYF. The chain has TRBV20-1 and TRBJ2-7; 9 nucleotides match TRBD2. The germline gives CDR1 DFQATT, CDR2 SNEGSKA (reference sequence). V dropped 1 base and J dropped 6; count of bases not matched to a gene: 4. This CDR3 has 13 amino acids.

Ten or more counts support this clonotype. The CDR3, as DNA: TGTGCCAGCAGCTTAACAGGAAACTCCTACAATGAGCAGTTCTTC. Protein product: CASSLTGNSYNEQFF. The rearrangement joins TRBV7-2 to TRBJ2-1; TRBD1 is a possible D gene (5 bases). The CDR3 has 15 amino acids. CDR1 SGHTA and CDR2 FQGNSA come from the germline V gene. V was clipped by 2 bases and J by 0 bases, with 8 bases between them.

This clonotype was counted ten times or more. The chain couples TRBV12-3 or TRBV12-4 to TRBJ2-1, with 10 bases aligning to TRBD2. J gave up 2 bases and V 4 bases, and 5 bases lay outside the gene matches. This CDR3 region has 16 residues. CDR3 sequence: CASSSHSGGTYNEQFF. The CDR3 DNA sequence: TGTGCCAGCAGTTCCCATAGCGGGGGGACCTACAATGAGCAGTTCTTC.